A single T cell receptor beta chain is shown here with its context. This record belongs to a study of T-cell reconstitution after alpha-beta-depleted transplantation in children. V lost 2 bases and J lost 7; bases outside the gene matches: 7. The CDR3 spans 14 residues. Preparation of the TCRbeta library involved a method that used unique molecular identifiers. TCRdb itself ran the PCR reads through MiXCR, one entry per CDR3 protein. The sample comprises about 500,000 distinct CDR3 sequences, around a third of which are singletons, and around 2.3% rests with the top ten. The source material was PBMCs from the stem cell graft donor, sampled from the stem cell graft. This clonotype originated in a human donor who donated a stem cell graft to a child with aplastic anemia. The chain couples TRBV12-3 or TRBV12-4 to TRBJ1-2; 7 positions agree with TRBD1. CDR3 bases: TGTGCCAGCAGTTTAAGTACAGGGGTTGGTGGCTACACCTTC. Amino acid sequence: CASSLSTGVGGYTF.